The next 13 T cell receptor beta chains were all read from a single sample in a study of identical twins. TCRdb reprocessed the 5' RACE reads with MiXCR, giving one entry per CDR3 protein. This sample yields around 1.7 million distinct CDR3 sequences, of which about 32% are seen a single time; about 0.27% belongs to the top ten. The specimen was cord blood. The source is a newborn girl in good health.

The genes are TRBV3-1 and TRBJ1-6, with 9 bases lining up with TRBD1. The CDR3 contains 16 residues. Germline trimming cut 0 bases from V and 10 bases from J; bases unmatched to any gene: 7. Germline-derived CDR1 and CDR2 are LGHDT and YNNKEL (reference sequence). The DNA for the CDR3 is TGTGCCAGCAGCCAAGATACAAGGACAGGGGTATCACCCCTCCACTTT. The encoded protein is CASSQDTRTGVSPLHF.

In regard to this clonotype: One junction end does not reproduce the germline sequence, and a read error may be involved. The gene calls are TRBV5-1 and TRBJ1-3, with 7 bases lining up with TRBD1. Germline V gene lookup returns CDR1 SGHRS and CDR2 YFSETQ. The length of the CDR3 is 16 residues. The CDR3 nucleotides are TGCGCCAGCCCCTGCGTGGGACAGAGCTCTGGAAACGCCATATATTTT. Its translation is CASPCVGQSSGNAIYF.

This clonotype was seen a handful of times. V gene TRBV7-2 combines with J gene TRBJ1-2; D not certain. The V gene lost 5 bases and the J gene lost 7 bases, with 14 bases spanning the gap. The germline V gene has CDR1 SGHTA and CDR2 FQGNSA. This CDR3 region has 13 residues. CDR3 DNA sequence: TGTGCCAGCAGCCTACTGCAACTATTTGGCTACACCTTC. Translated, it gives CASSLLQLFGYTF.

J is TRBJ1-4 and V is TRBV29-1; no clear D gene. Trimming took off 4 bases at V and 7 bases at J, with 7 bases between the two ends. CDR1 is SQVTM and CDR2 is ANQGSEA in the germline V gene. The CDR3 length is 11 residues. The CDR3 here is CSVGWGEKLFF. The DNA for the CDR3 is TGCAGCGTTGGATGGGGTGAAAAACTGTTTTTT.

The J gene is TRBJ2-5, the V gene TRBV24-1; the D call may be TRBD1 or TRBD2 (5 bases each). This CDR3 region has 17 residues. Trimming stripped 1 base from V and 4 bases from J, with 18 bases between. Germline CDR1 and CDR2: KGHDR and SFDVKD. DNA of the CDR3: TGTGCCACCAGTGATTTCTTAACAGGAAGAGGGAGAGAGACCCAGTACTTC. This codes for CATSDFLTGRGRETQYF.

The chain links TRBV6-5 to TRBJ2-1; D remains unclear. The CDR3 contains 15 residues. Germline lookup yields CDR1 MNHEY and CDR2 SVGAGI. V shed 2 bases and J shed 4 bases, with 12 bases lying between them. CDR3 in DNA: TGTGCCAGCAGTTACGGGGTTCCCTATTACAATGAGCAGTTCTTC. Amino acids: CASSYGVPYYNEQFF.

This clonotype was found a few times. The chain carries TRBV10-2 and TRBJ1-2; D not certain. Germline V lookup: CDR1 WSHSY, CDR2 SAAADI. Trimming removed 0 bases at V and 8 bases at J, with 13 bases between. This CDR3 is 14 amino acids long. As DNA, the CDR3 is TGCGCCAGCAGTGAGTCGGACTGGGGTAGGGGCTACACCTTC. Its translation: CASSESDWGRGYTF.

This clonotype was observed a handful of times. This chain links TRBV2 with TRBJ1-2; TRBD1 agrees at 7 bases. Germline V CDR1 and CDR2: SNHLY, FYNNEI. The CDR3 is made up of 16 amino acids. Germline trimming cut 5 bases from V and 7 bases from J; bases unmatched to any gene: 16. CDR3 protein: CASSQESGSGGGGYTF. For the CDR3, the DNA is TGTGCCAGCAGTCAAGAATCCGGATCAGGGGGGGGTGGCTACACCTTC.

The V and J genes are TRBV6-6 and TRBJ1-2; D uncertain. Per the germline V gene, CDR1 is MNHNY and CDR2 is SVGAGI (reference sequence). V lost 2 bases, J lost 8 bases, and 18 bases lay in between. The CDR3 runs 15 residues. CDR3 sequence: CASSYTGSRFGGYTF. The CDR3 region has the DNA TGTGCCAGCAGTTACACCGGGTCAAGGTTCGGAGGCTACACCTTC.

This clonotype was recorded a few times. The chain employs TRBV7-9 and TRBJ1-2; weak D call: TRBD1 (6 bases). V was clipped by 2 bases and J by 7 bases, with 11 bases between them. The CDR3 extends over 13 amino acids. CDR1 is SEHNR, CDR2 FQNEAQ, per germline (reference sequence). CDR3 loop: CASSLPGEGGYTF. The CDR3 DNA reads as TGTGCCAGCAGCTTACCAGGGGAAGGTGGCTACACCTTC.

This clonotype was seen repeatedly, ten times or more. J is TRBJ1-2 and V is TRBV14; perhaps TRBD1 as D (5 bases). The length of the CDR3 is 15 residues. V lost 0 bases to trimming and J lost 4 bases, with 12 bases between them. Germline-derived CDR1 and CDR2 are SGHDN and FVKESK. Written as DNA, the CDR3 is TGTGCCAGCAGCCAAGATAGGAGGGGTTCCTATGGCTACACCTTC. Translated, it gives CASSQDRRGSYGYTF.

V gene TRBV30 combines with J gene TRBJ2-3; the D is unclear. The CDR3 spans 15 residues. CDR1 and CDR2 from the germline V gene are GTSNPN and SVGIG (reference sequence). Trimming removed 4 bases at V and 4 bases at J, with 18 bases between. The chain's CDR3 is CAWKGNPVGSDTQYF. CDR3 sequence (DNA): TGTGCCTGGAAAGGGAACCCAGTCGGGTCAGATACGCAGTATTTT.

The sample holds one count of this clonotype. V usage is TRBV4-2 and J usage is TRBJ1-2; D is perhaps TRBD1 (5 bases). The CDR3 is made up of 15 amino acids. The germline V and J ends were trimmed by 4 bases and 2 bases, with 14 bases remaining between them. Germline loops: CDR1 LGHNA, CDR2 YNFKEQ. CDR3 sequence (DNA): TGTGCCAGCAGCCCAGAAGGACATGTCAACTATGGCTACACCTTC. Amino acid sequence: CASSPEGHVNYGYTF.